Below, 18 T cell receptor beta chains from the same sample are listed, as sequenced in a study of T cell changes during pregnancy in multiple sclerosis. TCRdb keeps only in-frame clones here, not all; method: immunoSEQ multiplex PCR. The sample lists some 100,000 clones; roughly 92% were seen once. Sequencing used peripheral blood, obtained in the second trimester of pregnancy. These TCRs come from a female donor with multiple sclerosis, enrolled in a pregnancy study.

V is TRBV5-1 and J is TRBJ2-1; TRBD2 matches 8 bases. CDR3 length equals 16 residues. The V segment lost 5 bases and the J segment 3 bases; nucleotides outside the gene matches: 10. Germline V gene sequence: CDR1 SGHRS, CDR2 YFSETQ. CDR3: CASSTRGSGNYNEQFF. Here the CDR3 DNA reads TGCGCCAGCAGTACGCGGGGTAGCGGGAACTACAATGAGCAGTTCTTC.

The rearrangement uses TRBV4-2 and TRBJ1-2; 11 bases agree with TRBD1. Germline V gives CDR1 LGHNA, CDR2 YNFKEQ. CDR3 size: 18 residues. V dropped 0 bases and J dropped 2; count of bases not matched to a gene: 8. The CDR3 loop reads CASSQERTGGVGNYGYTF. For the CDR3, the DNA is TGTGCCAGCAGCCAAGAGAGGACAGGGGGCGTCGGCAACTATGGCTACACCTTC.

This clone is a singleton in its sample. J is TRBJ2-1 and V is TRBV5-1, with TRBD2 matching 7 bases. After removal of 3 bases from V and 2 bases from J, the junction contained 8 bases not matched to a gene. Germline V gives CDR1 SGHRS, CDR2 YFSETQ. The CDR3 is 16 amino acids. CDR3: CASSSLTSTPYNEQFF. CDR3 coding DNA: TGCGCCAGCAGCTCCTTGACTAGCACTCCCTACAATGAGCAGTTCTTC.

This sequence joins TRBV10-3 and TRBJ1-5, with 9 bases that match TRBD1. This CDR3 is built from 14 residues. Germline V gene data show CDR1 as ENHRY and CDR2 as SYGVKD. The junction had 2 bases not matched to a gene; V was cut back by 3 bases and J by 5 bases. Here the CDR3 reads CAISETGGYQPQHF. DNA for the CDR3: TGTGCCATCAGTGAAACAGGGGGCTATCAGCCCCAGCATTTT.

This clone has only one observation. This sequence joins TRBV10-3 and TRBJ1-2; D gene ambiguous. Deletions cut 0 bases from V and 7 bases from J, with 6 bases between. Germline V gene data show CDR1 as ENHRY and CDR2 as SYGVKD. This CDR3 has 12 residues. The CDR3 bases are TGTGCCATCAGTGAGTCAGAGCCTGGCTACACCTTC. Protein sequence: CAISESEPGYTF.

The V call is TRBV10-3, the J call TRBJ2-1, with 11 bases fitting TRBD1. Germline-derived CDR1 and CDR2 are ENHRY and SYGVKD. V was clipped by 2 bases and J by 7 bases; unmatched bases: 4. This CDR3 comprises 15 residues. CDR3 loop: CAISEAGTGGNEQFF. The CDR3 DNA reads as TGTGCCATCAGTGAGGCCGGGACAGGGGGTAATGAGCAGTTCTTC.

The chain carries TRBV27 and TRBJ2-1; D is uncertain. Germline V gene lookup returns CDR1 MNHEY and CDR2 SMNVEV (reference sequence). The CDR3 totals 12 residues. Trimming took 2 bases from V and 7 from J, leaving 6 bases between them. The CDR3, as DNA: TGTGCCAGCAGTTTAAATAGAAATGAGCAGTTCTTC. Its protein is CASSLNRNEQFF.

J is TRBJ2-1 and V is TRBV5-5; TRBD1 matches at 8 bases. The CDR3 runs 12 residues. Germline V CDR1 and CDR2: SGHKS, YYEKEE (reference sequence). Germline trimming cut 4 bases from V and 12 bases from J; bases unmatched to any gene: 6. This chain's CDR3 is CASSLQGVGQFF. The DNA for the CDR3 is TGTGCCAGCAGCCTACAGGGGGTCGGGCAGTTCTTC.

The DNA for the CDR3 is TGTGCCAGCAGTCCCACCTGGGGCCAAGGCTACACCTTC. Translated: CASSPTWGQGYTF. V usage is TRBV28 and J usage is TRBJ1-2, with D possibly matching TRBD1 (5 bases). The CDR3 is made up of 13 amino acids. CDR1 MDHEN and CDR2 SYDVKM come from the germline V gene. The V end was cut by 5 bases, the J end by 8 bases, with 15 bases between.

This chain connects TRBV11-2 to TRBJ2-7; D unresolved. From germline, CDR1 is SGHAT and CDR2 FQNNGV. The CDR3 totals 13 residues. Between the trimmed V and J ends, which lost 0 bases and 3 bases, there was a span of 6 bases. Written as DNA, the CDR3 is TGTGCCAGCAGCTTAGACAGAATCTACGAGCAGTACTTC. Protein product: CASSLDRIYEQYF.

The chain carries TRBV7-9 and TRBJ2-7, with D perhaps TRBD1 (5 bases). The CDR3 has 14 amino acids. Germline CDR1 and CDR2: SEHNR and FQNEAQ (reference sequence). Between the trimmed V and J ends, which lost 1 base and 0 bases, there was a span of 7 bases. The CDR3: CASSLEGNSYEQYF. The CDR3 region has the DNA TGTGCCAGCAGCTTAGAGGGGAACTCCTACGAGCAGTACTTC.

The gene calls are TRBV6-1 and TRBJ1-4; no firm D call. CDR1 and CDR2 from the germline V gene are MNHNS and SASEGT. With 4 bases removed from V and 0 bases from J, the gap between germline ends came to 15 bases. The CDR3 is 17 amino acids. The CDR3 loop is CASSAGLWSATNEKLFF. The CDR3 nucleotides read TGTGCCAGCAGTGCAGGCTTGTGGTCTGCAACTAATGAAAAACTGTTTTTT.

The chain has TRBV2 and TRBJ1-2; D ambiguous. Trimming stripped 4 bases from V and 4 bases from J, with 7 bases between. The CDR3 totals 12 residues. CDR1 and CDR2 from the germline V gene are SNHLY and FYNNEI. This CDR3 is CASSGRSYGYTF. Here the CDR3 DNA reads TGTGCCAGCAGTGGGAGGTCCTATGGCTACACCTTC.

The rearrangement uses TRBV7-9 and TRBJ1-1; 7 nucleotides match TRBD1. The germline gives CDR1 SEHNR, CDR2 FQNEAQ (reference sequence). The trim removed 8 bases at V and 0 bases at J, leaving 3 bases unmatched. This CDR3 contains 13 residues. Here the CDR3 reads CASGDSLNTEAFF. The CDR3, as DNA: TGTGCCAGCGGGGACAGCCTGAACACTGAAGCTTTCTTT.

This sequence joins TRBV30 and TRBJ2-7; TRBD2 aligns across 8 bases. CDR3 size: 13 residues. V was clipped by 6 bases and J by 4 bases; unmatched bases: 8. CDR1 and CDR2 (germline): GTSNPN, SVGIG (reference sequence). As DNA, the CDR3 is TGTGCCTGCCCCGGGGGGGCGCGATACGAGCAGTACTTC. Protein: CACPGGARYEQYF.

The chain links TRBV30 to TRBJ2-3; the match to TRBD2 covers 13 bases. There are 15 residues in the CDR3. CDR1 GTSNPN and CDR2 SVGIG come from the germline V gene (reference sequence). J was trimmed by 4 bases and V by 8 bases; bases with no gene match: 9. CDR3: CAGGTSGGAADTQYF. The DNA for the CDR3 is TGTGCCGGAGGTACTAGCGGGGGGGCCGCAGATACGCAGTATTTT.

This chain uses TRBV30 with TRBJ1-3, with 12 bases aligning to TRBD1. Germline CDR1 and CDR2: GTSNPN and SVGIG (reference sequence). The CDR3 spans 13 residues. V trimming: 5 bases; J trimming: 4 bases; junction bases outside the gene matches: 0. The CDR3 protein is CAWGTGGGNTIYF. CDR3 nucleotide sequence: TGTGCCTGGGGGACAGGGGGCGGAAACACCATATATTTT. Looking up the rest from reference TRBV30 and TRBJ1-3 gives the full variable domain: SQTIHQWPATLVQPVGSPLSLECTVEGTSNPNLYWYRQAAGRGLQLLFYSVGIGQISSEVPQNLSASRPQDRQFILSSKKLLLSDSGFYLCAWGTGGGNTIYFGEGSWLTVV.

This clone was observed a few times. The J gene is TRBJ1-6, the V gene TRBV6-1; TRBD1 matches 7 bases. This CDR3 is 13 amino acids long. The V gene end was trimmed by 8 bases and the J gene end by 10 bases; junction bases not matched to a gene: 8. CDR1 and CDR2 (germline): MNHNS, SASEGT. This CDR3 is CASDDRATSPLHF. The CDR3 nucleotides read TGTGCCAGCGATGACAGGGCCACCTCACCCCTCCACTTT.